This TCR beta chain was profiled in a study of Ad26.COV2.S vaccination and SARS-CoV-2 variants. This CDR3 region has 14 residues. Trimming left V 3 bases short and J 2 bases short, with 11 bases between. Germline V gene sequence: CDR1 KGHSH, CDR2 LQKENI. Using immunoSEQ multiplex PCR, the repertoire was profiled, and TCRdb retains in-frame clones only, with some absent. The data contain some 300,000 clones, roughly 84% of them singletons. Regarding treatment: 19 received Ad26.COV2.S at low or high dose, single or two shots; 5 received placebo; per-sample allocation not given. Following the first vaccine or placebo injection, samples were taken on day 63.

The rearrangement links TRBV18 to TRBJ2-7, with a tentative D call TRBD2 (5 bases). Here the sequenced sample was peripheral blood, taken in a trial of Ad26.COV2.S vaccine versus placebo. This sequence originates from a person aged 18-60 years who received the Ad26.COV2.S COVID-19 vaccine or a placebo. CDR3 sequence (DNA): TGTGCCAGCTCACCCTCGGACTCAGCCTACGAGCAGTACTTC. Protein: CASSPSDSAYEQYF.